The subject of this entry is one TCR beta chain. Its antigen is currently unknown. The CDR3 extends over 14 amino acids. The germline V gene has CDR1 SGHNT and CDR2 YENEEA. Deletions cut 7 bases from V and 6 bases from J, with 19 bases between. Primers included in the PCR were 60 Vbeta and 13 Jbeta primers. TCRdb keeps only in-frame clones here, not all; method: immunoSEQ multiplex PCR. The sample consists of some 180,000 clones, around 80% of them appearing once. This sample was taken from a study of cytomegalovirus exposure and HLA in healthy donors. Background on the study: Counted in an early data release were 65 million to 100 million unique TCRs from HLA-typed donors. Study-wide results and caveats: Cytomegalovirus association was listed for 164 TCR beta chains. In vitro, a few CMV-associated chains proved specific for CMV antigens.

The chain couples TRBV11-3 to TRBJ2-7; the D gene is possibly TRBD2 (5 bases). Specimen: PBMCs. This TCR came from a man aged 40-49 years in good health and CMV-seronegative. In nucleotides, the CDR3 is TGTGCCAGCACCCCGGGGATCGAAGGCCGCGAGCAGTACTTC. Translation: CASTPGIEGREQYF.